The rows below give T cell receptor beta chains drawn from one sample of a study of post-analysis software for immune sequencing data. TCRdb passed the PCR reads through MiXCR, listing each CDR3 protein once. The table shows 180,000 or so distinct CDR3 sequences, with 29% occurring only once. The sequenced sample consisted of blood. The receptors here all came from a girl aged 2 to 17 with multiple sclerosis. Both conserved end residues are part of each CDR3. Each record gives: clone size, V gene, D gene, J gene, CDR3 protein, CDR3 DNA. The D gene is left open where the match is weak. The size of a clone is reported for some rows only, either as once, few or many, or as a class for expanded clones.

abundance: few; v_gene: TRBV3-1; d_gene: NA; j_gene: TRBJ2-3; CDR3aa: CASSYGLKSIDTQYF; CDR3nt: TGTGCCAGCAGCTATGGACTAAAGAGTATCGATACGCAGTATTTT
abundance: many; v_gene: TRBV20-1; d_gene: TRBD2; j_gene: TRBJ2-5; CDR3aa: CSARTSGGLETQYF; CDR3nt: TGCAGTGCTAGAACGAGCGGGGGATTGGAGACCCAGTACTTC
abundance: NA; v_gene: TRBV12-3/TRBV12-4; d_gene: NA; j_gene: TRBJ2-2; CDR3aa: CASNFGPKGGELFF; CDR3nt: TGTGCCAGCAACTTCGGGCCTAAGGGCGGGGAGCTGTTTTTT
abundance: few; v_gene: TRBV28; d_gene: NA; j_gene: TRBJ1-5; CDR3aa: CASSPIRGPGGDQPQHF; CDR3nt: TGTGCCAGCAGTCCGATTCGGGGTCCCGGGGGCGATCAGCCCCAGCATTTT
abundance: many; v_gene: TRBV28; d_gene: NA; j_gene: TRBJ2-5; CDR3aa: CASRRLGLQYF; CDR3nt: TGTGCCAGCCGGAGGCTGGGGTTGCAGTACTTC
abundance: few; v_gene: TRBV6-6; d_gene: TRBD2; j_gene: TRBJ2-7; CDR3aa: CASSDDRSGSSEQYF; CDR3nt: TGTGCCAGCAGTGACGACAGGAGCGGGAGTTCCGAGCAGTACTTC
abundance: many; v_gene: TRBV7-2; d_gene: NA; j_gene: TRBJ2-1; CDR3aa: CASSLAGQLSYNEQFF; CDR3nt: TGTGCCAGCAGCTTAGCTGGCCAGCTTTCCTACAATGAGCAGTTCTTC
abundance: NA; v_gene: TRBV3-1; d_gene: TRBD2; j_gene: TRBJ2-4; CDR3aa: CASSQAAGGVKNIQYF; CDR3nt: TGTGCCAGCAGCCAAGCTGCGGGGGGCGTCAAAAACATTCAGTACTTC
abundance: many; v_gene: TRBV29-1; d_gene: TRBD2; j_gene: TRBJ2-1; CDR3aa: CSASGLVSEQFF; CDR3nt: TGCAGCGCCAGCGGACTAGTTTCTGAGCAGTTCTTC
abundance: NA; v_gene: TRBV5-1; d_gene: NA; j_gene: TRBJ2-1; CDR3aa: CASSLGERPREQFF; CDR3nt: TGCGCCAGCAGCTTGGGGGAAAGACCGAGGGAGCAGTTCTTC
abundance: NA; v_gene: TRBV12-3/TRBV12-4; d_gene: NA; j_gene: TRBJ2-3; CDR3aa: CASSLEPGRGTDTQYF; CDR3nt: TGTGCCAGCAGTTTAGAACCGGGCCGGGGGACAGATACGCAGTATTTT
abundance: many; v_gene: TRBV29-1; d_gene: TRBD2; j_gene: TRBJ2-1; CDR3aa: CSVDAGGRQFF; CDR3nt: TGCAGCGTTGATGCGGGGGGGAGACAGTTCTTC
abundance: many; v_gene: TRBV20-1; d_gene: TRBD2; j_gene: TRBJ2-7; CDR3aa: CSARDPSGPAYEQYF; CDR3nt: TGCAGTGCTAGAGACCCTAGCGGGCCCGCCTACGAGCAGTACTTC
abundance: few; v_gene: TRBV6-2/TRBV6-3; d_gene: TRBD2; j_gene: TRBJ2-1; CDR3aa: CASSYSRGSVNEQFF; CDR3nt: TGTGCCAGCAGTTACTCGCGCGGGAGTGTAAATGAGCAGTTCTTC
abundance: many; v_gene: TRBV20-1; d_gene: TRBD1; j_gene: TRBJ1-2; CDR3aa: CSARIGQGPVHYGYTF; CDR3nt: TGCAGTGCTAGAATCGGACAGGGGCCAGTCCATTATGGCTACACCTTC
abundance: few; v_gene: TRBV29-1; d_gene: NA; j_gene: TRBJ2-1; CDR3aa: CSVEVRRMGSEQFF; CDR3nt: TGCAGCGTTGAAGTTAGGAGGATGGGGTCTGAGCAGTTCTTC
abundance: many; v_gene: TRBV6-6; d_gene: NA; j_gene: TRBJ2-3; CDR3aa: CASMERVGTDTQYF; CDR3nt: TGTGCCAGCATGGAGAGGGTGGGCACAGATACGCAGTATTTT
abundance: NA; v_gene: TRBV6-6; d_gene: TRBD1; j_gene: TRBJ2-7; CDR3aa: CASSRRPGQGAYEQYF; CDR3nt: TGTGCCAGCAGCCGTAGACCGGGACAGGGGGCCTACGAGCAGTACTTC
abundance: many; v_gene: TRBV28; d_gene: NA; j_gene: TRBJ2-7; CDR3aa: CASSSPGASRYEQYF; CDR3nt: TGTGCCAGCAGTTCCCCGGGGGCGAGTCGTTACGAGCAGTACTTC
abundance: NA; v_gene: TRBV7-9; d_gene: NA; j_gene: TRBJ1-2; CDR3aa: CASALGPTNYGYTF; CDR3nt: TGTGCCAGCGCCCTTGGACCGACTAACTATGGCTACACCTTC
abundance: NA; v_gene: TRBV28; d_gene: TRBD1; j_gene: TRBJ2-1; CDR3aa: CASSFQGVGGDEQFF; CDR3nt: TGTGCCAGCAGTTTTCAGGGGGTGGGCGGCGATGAGCAGTTCTTC
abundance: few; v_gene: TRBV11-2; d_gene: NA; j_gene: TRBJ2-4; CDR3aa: CASSLAYGNLAKNIQYF; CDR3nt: TGTGCCAGCAGCTTAGCGTACGGTAACCTAGCCAAAAACATTCAGTACTTC
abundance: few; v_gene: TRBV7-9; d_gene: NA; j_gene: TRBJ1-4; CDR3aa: CASSLQGRLEKLFF; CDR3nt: TGTGCCAGCAGCTTGCAGGGACGACTCGAAAAACTGTTTTTT